The clone carrying this T cell receptor (beta chain) was observed many times. Its antigen is as yet unknown. This sample's time point: sample taken at primary tumor resection. Whole RNA was taken from tumor, nontumor lung or frozen PBMC; it was then sequenced unsorted. The data are from a study of spatial heterogeneity in lung cancer. About the study: A module score for T cells, taken from matched bulk RNA-seq, correlated strongly with TCR transcript counts in tumor regions. Raw-read counts averaged over ten per unique TCR and UMI combination. General observations from the study: It was found that expanded intratumoral alpha and beta TCR counts tracked tumor mutation counts.

TCRdb itself ran the 5' RACE reads through MiXCR, one entry per CDR3 protein. The repertoire holds about 100,000 distinct CDR3 sequences, roughly 4.5% seen once, with 21% in the top ten. This CDR3 contains 13 residues. V lost 3 bases and J lost 6, with 9 bases in between. Germline V gene lookup returns CDR1 ENHRY and CDR2 SYGVKD. The V call is TRBV10-3, the J call TRBJ1-5, with D maybe TRBD1 (5 bases). The sample in question was lung tumor tissue, obtained at surgery. This clonotype was sampled from a male donor with early-stage non-small cell lung cancer. In nucleotides, the CDR3 is TGTGCCATCAGTGATCAGGGCGGTCAGCCCCAGCATTTT. It encodes CAISDQGGQPQHF.